Each of the 26 T cell receptor beta chains below was sequenced from the same sample in a study of T-cell reconstitution after alpha-beta-depleted transplantation in children. This sample's TCRbeta library carried unique molecular identifier barcodes. TCRdb processed the PCR reads anew with MiXCR; each CDR3 protein has one entry. This sample has 350,000 to 500,000 distinct CDR3 sequences, with about 40% found just once. The sequencing here drew on PBMCs, taken before TCRalphabeta/CD19-depleted stem cell transplant. The receptors come from a girl under 10 years old with aplastic anemia, due to receive a stem cell transplant.

The chain joins TRBV4-1 to TRBJ2-4, with 7 positions matching TRBD2. In germline, CDR1 is MGHRA, CDR2 YSYEKL. The CDR3 has 17 residues. V lost 1 base and J lost 0; bases outside the gene matches: 6. The CDR3 is CASSQGVLAVAKNIQYF. DNA for the CDR3: TGCGCCAGCAGCCAAGGGGTTCTAGCGGTAGCCAAAAACATTCAGTACTTC.

This clonotype was recorded a few times. The V gene is TRBV20-1, the J gene TRBJ2-5; D perhaps matches TRBD1 (6 bases). Between the trimmed V and J ends, which lost 5 bases and 5 bases, there was a span of 21 bases. Germline V lookup: CDR1 DFQATT, CDR2 SNEGSKA (reference sequence). CDR3 length equals 15 residues. CDR3 in amino acids: CSAENMQGTSETQYF. DNA for the CDR3: TGCAGTGCTGAAAATATGCAGGGGACCTCGGAGACCCAGTACTTC.

In its sample, this clonotype was seen a few times. V and J are TRBV6-5 and TRBJ2-2; D is possibly TRBD2 (6 bases). Germline lookup yields CDR1 MNHEY and CDR2 SVGAGI. The ends were cut back, 4 bases at V and 1 base at J, with 16 bases in the middle. This CDR3 contains 17 residues. Written as DNA, the CDR3 is TGTGCCAGCAGTTCCTCTAAGAGCGGGCTGAACACCGGGGAGCTGTTTTTT. Translating gives CASSSSKSGLNTGELFF.

This clonotype was detected only a few times. The rearrangement joins TRBV7-9 to TRBJ2-2; TRBD2 might be the D (6 bases). With 3 bases removed from V and 1 base from J, the gap between germline ends came to 6 bases. CDR1 is SEHNR and CDR2 is FQNEAQ in the germline V gene (reference sequence). The CDR3 contains 14 residues. The CDR3 is CASSFSGNTGELFF. The CDR3 region has the DNA TGTGCCAGCAGCTTTAGCGGGAACACCGGGGAGCTGTTTTTT.

The rearrangement uses TRBV19 and TRBJ2-1; D gene ambiguous. V was cut by 3 bases and J by 3 bases, with 12 bases left in between. This CDR3 has 15 amino acids. Germline-derived CDR1 and CDR2 are LNHDA and SQIVND (reference sequence). CDR3 sequence reads: CASSIYGYLYNEQFF. In DNA, the CDR3 is TGTGCCAGTAGTATTTACGGGTACCTCTACAATGAGCAGTTCTTC.

V usage is TRBV7-6 and J usage is TRBJ2-2; 8 bases align to TRBD1. The CDR3 consists of 15 residues. Germline lookup yields CDR1 SGHVS and CDR2 FNYEAQ. Losses at the gene ends were 4 bases for V and 4 bases for J; bases not matched to a gene: 5. The CDR3 reads CASSSRDRPTGELFF. The CDR3 DNA sequence: TGTGCCAGCAGCTCCCGGGACAGGCCCACCGGGGAGCTGTTTTTT.

J is TRBJ2-4 and V is TRBV12-3 or TRBV12-4; no clear D. V was trimmed by 2 bases and J by 6 bases, leaving 8 bases between them. This CDR3 spans 13 amino acids. CDR3 DNA sequence: TGTGCCAGCAGTTTACGGCAGATAAACATTCAGTACTTC. Protein sequence: CASSLRQINIQYF.

V gene TRBV7-2 combines with J gene TRBJ1-3; D gene ambiguous. The CDR3 totals 14 residues. The V end lost 1 base, the J end lost 5 bases, and 9 bases lay between the germline ends. The germline V gene has CDR1 SGHTA and CDR2 FQGNSA. CDR3 protein: CASSLVGSRNTIYF. Here the CDR3 DNA reads TGTGCCAGCAGCTTAGTCGGCAGTAGAAACACCATATATTTT.

In its sample, this clonotype was seen a few times. The chain recombines TRBV10-3 with TRBJ1-5; 7 bases agree with TRBD1. The V and J ends lost 6 bases and 7 bases, in that order; junction bases with no gene match: 6. CDR3 length: 13 amino acids. Germline V gene lookup returns CDR1 ENHRY and CDR2 SYGVKD. The CDR3 DNA sequence: TGTGCCATCAGCCGAGACAGGGCCCAGCCCCAGCATTTT. This sequence encodes CAISRDRAQPQHF.

This clonotype was detected only a few times. The chain carries TRBV24-1 and TRBJ2-5; D is uncertain. V was shortened by 4 bases and J by 2 bases, with 13 bases between the two germline ends. Germline values: CDR1 KGHDR, CDR2 SFDVKD. The length of the CDR3 is 15 residues. This CDR3 is CATSDPGRPQETQYF. Written as DNA, the CDR3 is TGTGCCACCAGTGACCCTGGGCGCCCACAAGAGACCCAGTACTTC.

Here the CDR3 DNA reads TGTGCCAGCAGCTTAGAGGGTCAGACCACTGAAGCTTTCTTT. Protein: CASSLEGQTTEAFF. This chain connects TRBV7-9 to TRBJ1-1; D is unclear. CDR1 SEHNR and CDR2 FQNEAQ come from the germline V gene (reference sequence). V was pared by 1 base and J by 4 bases, with 10 bases between. CDR3 length equals 14 residues.

V is TRBV4-3 and J is TRBJ1-2, with TRBD1 as a possible D gene (5 bases). This CDR3 is built from 14 residues. V was cut by 0 bases and J by 6 bases, with 11 bases left in between. CDR1 and CDR2 from the germline V gene are LGHNA and YSLEER. The CDR3 is CASSQDTGGDGYTF. CDR3 nucleotide sequence: TGCGCCAGCAGCCAAGATACCGGAGGGGATGGCTACACCTTC.

The V call is TRBV3-1, the J call TRBJ2-7; no firm D call. Trimming removed 1 base from V and 3 bases from J, with 7 bases in between. Germline assignment: CDR1 LGHDT and CDR2 YNNKEL (reference sequence). The CDR3 consists of 13 residues. The DNA for the CDR3 is TGTGCCAGCAGCCAAGGCTATTACTACGAGCAGTACTTC. Translation gives CASSQGYYYEQYF.

This chain joins TRBV3-1 and TRBJ1-5; D is undetermined. CDR1 LGHDT and CDR2 YNNKEL come from the germline V gene (reference sequence). Trimming stripped 6 bases from V and 6 bases from J, with 15 bases between. This CDR3 spans 14 amino acids. The CDR3 DNA sequence: TGTGCCAGCAGTTCCGTCGGGGTTGGTCAGCCCCAGCATTTT. Protein sequence: CASSSVGVGQPQHF.

Only a few counts were recorded for this clonotype. The genes are TRBV4-1 and TRBJ2-1; D remains unclear. Germline V CDR1 and CDR2: MGHRA, YSYEKL. The CDR3 covers 14 residues. Trimming pared 1 base from V and 5 bases from J, leaving 9 bases between. CDR3 sequence: CASSQGTINNEQFF. As DNA, the CDR3 is TGCGCCAGCAGCCAAGGGACCATCAACAATGAGCAGTTCTTC.

V gene TRBV7-6 combines with J gene TRBJ1-5; D not certain. CDR1 and CDR2 (germline): SGHVS, FNYEAQ. The CDR3 length is 13 residues. V shed 4 bases and J shed 1 base, with 5 bases lying between them. The CDR3 DNA reads as TGTGCCAGCAGCTGGGAAAGCAATCAGCCCCAGCATTTT. Translated, it gives CASSWESNQPQHF.

The chain is built from TRBV5-6 and TRBJ2-1; 12 bases are a match to TRBD2. Germline trimming cut 5 bases from V and 8 bases from J; bases unmatched to any gene: 11. Germline assignment: CDR1 SGHDT and CDR2 YYEEEE. The CDR3 totals 16 residues. In nucleotides, the CDR3 is TGTGCCAGCAGACTCCTGACTAGCGGGAGACGGGATGAGCAGTTCTTC. Its protein product is CASRLLTSGRRDEQFF.

The gene calls are TRBV5-1 and TRBJ1-1; perhaps TRBD1 as D (5 bases). V gave up 3 bases and J gave up 10 bases, with 22 bases separating them. CDR1 SGHRS and CDR2 YFSETQ come from the germline V gene. This CDR3 spans 15 amino acids. The CDR3 DNA is TGCGCCAGCAGCTGTGCCCCTAAGGGGCTCGTGGGAGCTTTCTTT. It yields the protein CASSCAPKGLVGAFF. The whole variable domain, remainder taken from reference TRBV5-1 and TRBJ1-1, is KAGVTQTPRYLIKTRGQQVTLSCSPISGHRSVSWYQQTPGQGLQFLFEYFSETQRNKGNFPGRFSGRQFSNSRSEMNVSTLELGDSALYLCASSCAPKGLVGAFFGQGTRLTVV.

V and J are TRBV28 and TRBJ1-5; 9 bases line up with TRBD1. V lost 4 bases and J lost 4; bases outside the gene matches: 5. Germline V gives CDR1 MDHEN, CDR2 SYDVKM. The CDR3 is made up of 15 amino acids. The CDR3 sequence: CASSWTGARNQPQHF. The CDR3 DNA follows: TGTGCCAGCAGTTGGACAGGGGCTCGTAATCAGCCCCAGCATTTT.

This clonotype was seen a handful of times. The chain links TRBV5-1 to TRBJ1-1; no firm D call. The CDR3 runs 13 residues. The germline V gene encodes CDR1 SGHRS and CDR2 YFSETQ. V lost 2 bases to trimming and J lost 11 bases, with 16 bases between them. In nucleotides, the CDR3 is TGCGCCAGCAGCTTAGCCGCCGGGGATTCGGCTTTCTTT. Residues: CASSLAAGDSAFF.

This chain uses TRBV3-1 with TRBJ2-4; 7 nucleotides agree with TRBD1. Germline values: CDR1 LGHDT, CDR2 YNNKEL (reference sequence). The CDR3 covers 17 residues. Trimming cost V 2 bases and J 2 bases; bases outside gene matches: 9. The DNA of the CDR3 is TGTGCCAGCAGCCAACACCGGGACAGTGGGACCAAAAACATTCAGTACTTC. It codes for CASSQHRDSGTKNIQYF. The variable domain in full, with the rest retrieved from reference TRBV3-1 and TRBJ2-4, is DTAVSQTPKYLVTQMGNDKSIKCEQNLGHDTMYWYKQDSKKFLKIMFSYNNKELIINETVPNRFSPKSPDKAHLNLHINSLELGDSAVYFCASSQHRDSGTKNIQYFGAGTRLSVL.

This sequence joins TRBV10-3 and TRBJ2-5, with D unresolved. From germline, CDR1 is ENHRY and CDR2 SYGVKD. Deletions cut 10 bases from V and 3 bases from J, with 12 bases between. The CDR3 totals 12 residues. CDR3 loop: CATDLAEETQYF. Written as DNA, the CDR3 is TGTGCCACCGATTTAGCAGAAGAGACCCAGTACTTC.

This chain uses TRBV20-1 with TRBJ2-1; D call uncertain. CDR1 and CDR2 from the germline V gene are DFQATT and SNEGSKA (reference sequence). Trimming took 3 bases from V and 7 from J, leaving 7 bases between them. This CDR3 has 11 residues. The CDR3 DNA is TGCAGTGCTAGTCGGTTGAATGAGCAGTTCTTC. Its translation: CSASRLNEQFF.

This sequence joins TRBV6-5 and TRBJ2-1, with D perhaps TRBD1 (6 bases). Germline V lookup: CDR1 MNHEY, CDR2 SVGAGI. Trimming removed 6 bases from V and 4 bases from J, with 7 bases in between. CDR3 length: 12 residues. The CDR3: CASRQGYNEQFF. CDR3 DNA sequence: TGTGCCAGCAGACAGGGATACAATGAGCAGTTCTTC.

This chain uses TRBV7-9 with TRBJ2-5; tentative D call: TRBD1 (6 bases). Germline V lookup: CDR1 SEHNR, CDR2 FQNEAQ (reference sequence). CDR3 size: 17 residues. With 4 bases removed from V and 2 bases from J, the gap between germline ends came to 20 bases. This chain's CDR3 is CASSSPSGTLEQETQYF. The CDR3, as DNA: TGTGCCAGCAGCTCTCCTTCCGGGACACTAGAACAAGAGACCCAGTACTTC.

The V and J genes are TRBV9 and TRBJ2-7; either TRBD1 or TRBD2 may supply D (6 bases each). Germline CDR1 reads SGDLS; CDR2 reads YYNGEE. CDR3 length: 14 amino acids. The V end was cut by 2 bases, the J end by 3 bases, with 12 bases between. The DNA for the CDR3 is TGTGCCAGCAGCGTTCTAGGAGGGGGCTACGAGCAGTACTTC. It codes for CASSVLGGGYEQYF.